These 23 T cell receptor beta chains came from one sample sequenced in a study of CD8 T cells in Susac syndrome. An amount of RNA that ranged from about 0.45 to 1 ug was reverse transcribed with random hexamers. TCRdb reprocessed the immunoSEQ multiplex PCR reads via MiXCR and lists one record per CDR3 protein. The sample includes 170,000 or so distinct CDR3 sequences, over 85% of them seen just once. The source material was CD4+ T cells from PBMCs. The receptors shown here come from a human donor with multiple sclerosis.

The rearrangement links TRBV28 to TRBJ2-7; TRBD1 matches 9 bases. Germline V gene lookup returns CDR1 MDHEN and CDR2 SYDVKM. The CDR3 contains 15 residues. The ends lost 6 bases at V and 5 bases at J; junction bases unmatched: 11. CDR3 sequence reads: CASRGRDRVTHEQYF. CDR3 sequence (DNA): TGTGCCAGCAGGGGTCGGGACAGGGTGACCCACGAGCAGTACTTC.

The chain links TRBV6-1 to TRBJ2-6; no clear D gene. CDR1 and CDR2 from the germline V gene are MNHNS and SASEGT. The CDR3 loop spans 17 amino acids. The germline V and J ends were trimmed by 6 bases and 0 bases, with 15 bases remaining between them. The CDR3: CASRDGRFSSGANVLTF. Here the CDR3 DNA reads TGTGCCAGCAGGGACGGCCGCTTCAGCTCTGGGGCCAACGTCCTGACTTTC.

In the case of this clonotype: One end of the junction varies from germline; a read error may be responsible. The rearrangement links TRBV6-2 or TRBV6-3 to TRBJ2-7, with 12 bases aligning to TRBD1. Germline CDR1 MNHEY, CDR2 SVGEGT. The CDR3 totals 15 residues. CDR3 in amino acids: CASRDPGQGAREEDF. The CDR3 region has the DNA TGTGCCAGCAGAGACCCGGGACAGGGGGCCCGGGAGGAGGACTTC.

V gene TRBV4-2 combines with J gene TRBJ1-5, with TRBD1 matching over 10 bases. Germline V CDR1 and CDR2: LGHNA, YNFKEQ. V was pared by 0 bases and J by 7 bases, with 3 bases of the junction left unmatched. This CDR3 region has 15 residues. The CDR3 nucleotides are TGTGCCAGCAGCCAAGATCGGGACAGGGGACAGCCCCAGCATTTT. It specifies CASSQDRDRGQPQHF.

The chain is built from TRBV6-5 and TRBJ2-7; D unclear. The length of the CDR3 is 13 residues. Trimming shortened V by 8 bases and J by 0 bases, and 11 bases separated the two germline ends. Per germline, CDR1 MNHEY and CDR2 SVGAGI. In nucleotides, the CDR3 is TGTGCCAGCTCCTACACGTACTCCTACGAGCAGTACTTC. Protein sequence: CASSYTYSYEQYF.

The chain has TRBV11-2 and TRBJ2-1; D ambiguous. The V gene's germline CDR1 is SGHAT and CDR2 FQNNGV. This CDR3 is 13 amino acids long. Trimming removed 1 base at V and 3 bases at J, with 4 bases between. The CDR3 loop reads CASSLASYNEQFF. The DNA of the CDR3 is TGTGCCAGCAGCTTAGCTAGCTACAATGAGCAGTTCTTC.

This chain joins TRBV27 and TRBJ2-1; 8 bases match TRBD2. The germline V gene has CDR1 MNHEY and CDR2 SMNVEV (reference sequence). The CDR3 has 14 amino acids. After removal of 3 bases from V and 6 bases from J, the junction contained 4 bases not matched to a gene. The CDR3 loop reads CASSLRLAGNEQFF. CDR3 bases: TGTGCCAGCAGTTTGAGGCTAGCGGGCAATGAGCAGTTCTTC.

The rearrangement uses TRBV12-5 and TRBJ2-3; 8 bases align to TRBD1. CDR3 size: 15 residues. The V and J ends lost 5 bases and 1 base, in that order; junction bases with no gene match: 5. Germline CDR1 reads LGHNT; CDR2 reads FRNRAP. As DNA, the CDR3 is TGTGCTAGTGGTCCCGGACAGGGCCGCACAGATACGCAGTATTTT. Translated, it gives CASGPGQGRTDTQYF.

The chain links TRBV11-2 to TRBJ2-5; D uncertain. The CDR3 contains 13 residues. Trimming shortened V by 5 bases and J by 5 bases, and 12 bases separated the two germline ends. CDR1 and CDR2 from the germline V gene are SGHAT and FQNNGV. DNA of the CDR3: TGTGCCAGCAGCCTCATCATGAGGGAGACCCAGTACTTC. Residues: CASSLIMRETQYF.

The genes are TRBV27 and TRBJ1-1; D not certain. Trimming removed 5 bases from V and 7 bases from J, with 14 bases in between. The CDR3 sequence is 13 residues long. Looked up from germline, CDR1 is MNHEY and CDR2 is SMNVEV (reference sequence). CDR3 DNA sequence: TGTGCCAGCAGTGCCAGAATAGGGAGTGAAGCTTTCTTT. Translated: CASSARIGSEAFF.

The chain combines TRBV2 with TRBJ2-7, with D possibly matching TRBD1 (6 bases). The CDR3 spans 16 residues. V was trimmed by 0 bases and J by 3 bases, leaving 15 bases between them. Germline loops: CDR1 SNHLY, CDR2 FYNNEI. CDR3 sequence reads: CASSEAGKQGYYEQYF. CDR3 in DNA: TGTGCCAGCAGTGAAGCGGGGAAACAGGGTTACTACGAGCAGTACTTC.

This sequence joins TRBV3-1 and TRBJ1-5; TRBD1 aligns across 8 bases. Germline V gives CDR1 LGHDT, CDR2 YNNKEL (reference sequence). Unmatched junction bases numbered 7, after V lost 4 bases and J lost 5 bases. This CDR3 has 15 amino acids. The CDR3 DNA reads TGTGCCAGCAGCCCACTACAGGGGGTTGATCAGCCCCAGCATTTT. Its translation is CASSPLQGVDQPQHF. Drawing the rest from reference TRBV3-1 and TRBJ1-5, the complete variable domain is DTAVSQTPKYLVTQMGNDKSIKCEQNLGHDTMYWYKQDSKKFLKIMFSYNNKELIINETVPNRFSPKSPDKAHLNLHINSLELGDSAVYFCASSPLQGVDQPQHFGDGTRLSIL.

The chain combines TRBV5-1 with TRBJ2-7, with 7 bases lining up with TRBD1. With 4 bases clipped from V and 4 bases from J, the junction kept 5 bases outside the gene matches. This CDR3 has 13 amino acids. CDR1 is SGHRS, CDR2 YFSETQ, per germline. The CDR3 region is CASSPGQRYEQYF. The CDR3 DNA follows: TGCGCCAGCAGCCCGGGACAGAGATACGAGCAGTACTTC.

The chain employs TRBV24-1 and TRBJ2-1; the D call may be TRBD1 or TRBD2 (5 bases each). This CDR3 has 14 amino acids. CDR1 and CDR2 (germline): KGHDR, SFDVKD. The V gene lost 5 bases and the J gene lost 3 bases, with 10 bases spanning the gap. Here the CDR3 reads CATSAGRRYNEQFF. In nucleotides, the CDR3 is TGTGCCACCAGTGCGGGACGGCGCTACAATGAGCAGTTCTTC.

This chain uses TRBV7-2 with TRBJ2-3; a possible D gene is TRBD2 (5 bases). The V end was cut by 11 bases, the J end by 8 bases, with 11 bases between. Germline values: CDR1 SGHTA, CDR2 FQGNSA. CDR3 length: 10 amino acids. This CDR3 reads CAAPGGTQYF. Here the CDR3 DNA reads TGTGCCGCCCCCGGAGGTACGCAGTATTTT.

This rearrangement joins TRBV6-1 to TRBJ1-6, with TRBD1 as a possible D gene (6 bases). CDR1 is MNHNS, CDR2 SASEGT, per germline. The CDR3 consists of 15 residues. Trimming shortened V by 1 base and J by 10 bases, and 14 bases separated the two germline ends. The CDR3 coding sequence is TGTGCCAGCAGTGAAGGCCGGTCGGGGGGCTCACCCCTCCACTTT. It specifies CASSEGRSGGSPLHF.

The chain combines TRBV6-2 or TRBV6-3 with TRBJ2-1, with D perhaps TRBD1 or TRBD2 (5 bases each). This CDR3 has 14 residues. Trimming took off 7 bases at V and 2 bases at J, with 12 bases between the two ends. Germline V gene sequence: CDR1 MNHEY, CDR2 SVGEGT. CDR3 sequence reads: CASTPLGAYNEQFF. The CDR3 nucleotides read TGTGCCAGCACTCCCCTGGGGGCCTACAATGAGCAGTTCTTC.

The chain couples TRBV5-1 to TRBJ1-1; TRBD1 matches at 11 bases. The CDR3 consists of 14 residues. V lost 4 bases, J lost 6 bases, and 5 bases stayed unmatched. Per germline, CDR1 SGHRS and CDR2 YFSETQ. CDR3 amino acids: CASSQGQGVAEAFF. CDR3 nucleotides: TGCGCCAGCAGCCAGGGACAGGGGGTGGCTGAAGCTTTCTTT. The entire variable domain, with the rest obtained from reference TRBV5-1 and TRBJ1-1, is as follows: KAGVTQTPRYLIKTRGQQVTLSCSPISGHRSVSWYQQTPGQGLQFLFEYFSETQRNKGNFPGRFSGRQFSNSRSEMNVSTLELGDSALYLCASSQGQGVAEAFFGQGTRLTVV.

This rearrangement joins TRBV7-9 to TRBJ1-2; tentatively, D is TRBD1 (6 bases). The CDR3 length is 12 residues. CDR1 and CDR2 (germline): SEHNR, FQNEAQ (reference sequence). The V gene lost 3 bases and the J gene lost 7 bases, with 9 bases spanning the gap. The CDR3 region has the DNA TGTGCCAGCAGCTTTTCCAGGGGTGGCTACACCTTC. Translating gives CASSFSRGGYTF.

This rearrangement joins TRBV2 to TRBJ1-5; TRBD1 matches 7 bases. The CDR3 runs 15 residues. Looked up from germline, CDR1 is SNHLY and CDR2 is FYNNEI. After removal of 3 bases from V and 3 bases from J, the junction contained 5 bases not matched to a gene. CDR3 coding DNA: TGTGCCAGCAGTGATCAGGGGGTGCTCAATCAGCCCCAGCATTTT. As protein: CASSDQGVLNQPQHF. The full variable domain, with the rest looked up from reference TRBV2 and TRBJ1-5, is EPEVTQTPSHQVTQMGQEVILRCVPISNHLYFYWYRQILGQKVEFLVSFYNNEISEKSEIFDDQFSVERPDGSNFTLKIRSTKLEDSAMYFCASSDQGVLNQPQHFGDGTRLSIL.

The gene calls are TRBV19 and TRBJ2-1, with a possible D match to TRBD2 (5 bases). Per germline, CDR1 LNHDA and CDR2 SQIVND (reference sequence). Trimming pared 6 bases from V and 5 bases from J, leaving 14 bases between. This CDR3 is 14 amino acids long. This CDR3 is CASRSGFRNNEQFF. For the CDR3, the DNA is TGTGCCAGTAGAAGCGGTTTCAGGAACAATGAGCAGTTCTTC.

The gene calls are TRBV27 and TRBJ2-3; 9 nucleotides agree with TRBD1. The length of the CDR3 is 14 residues. The germline V gene encodes CDR1 MNHEY and CDR2 SMNVEV (reference sequence). J gave up 5 bases and V 6 bases, and 6 bases lay outside the gene matches. The chain's CDR3 is CASRRQGGGDTQYF. For the CDR3, the DNA is TGTGCCAGCAGAAGACAGGGGGGCGGAGATACGCAGTATTTT.

The gene calls are TRBV5-1 and TRBJ2-2, with D tentatively TRBD1 (5 bases). The CDR3 spans 15 residues. Germline loops: CDR1 SGHRS, CDR2 YFSETQ. Trimming cost V 0 bases and J 4 bases, with 10 bases left between them. DNA of the CDR3: TGCGCCAGCAGCTTGGAGGGGTACGGCACCGGGGAGCTGTTTTTT. It specifies CASSLEGYGTGELFF.